This TCR beta chain was observed in a study of post-analysis software for immune sequencing data. Prepared libraries of TCR beta cDNA carried unique molecular identifiers. A population of roughly 0.9 to 11 million T cells gave rise to around 530,000 cDNA molecules. TCRdb used MiXCR to reprocess the PCR reads, holding one entry per CDR3 protein. The repertoire holds approximately 570,000 distinct CDR3 sequences, with about 44% as singletons. Findings and limits, study-wide: Those with multiple sclerosis, the patient group, showed significantly lower normalized Chao1 diversity than controls. In patients, about 5 TRBV segments were more frequent than in controls, with TRBV5-6, TRBV5-1 and TRBV20-1 among them. Under the F measure, samples that were prepared in one batch clustered strongly together.

On this clonotype itself: Its target is not known.

Germline V CDR1 and CDR2: SEHNR, FQNEAQ (reference sequence). V was shortened by 3 bases and J by 3 bases, with 15 bases between the two germline ends. The CDR3 is made up of 15 amino acids. The chain carries TRBV7-9 and TRBJ2-7, with D perhaps TRBD2 (6 bases). The clonotype was recovered from a girl aged 5-17 years with multiple sclerosis. Material: blood. In nucleotides, the CDR3 is TGTGCCAGCAGCTTGTCCCCGGGGGTCCGCTACGAGCAGTACTTC. It translates to CASSLSPGVRYEQYF. Together with reference TRBV7-9 and TRBJ2-7, the CDR3 gives the full variable domain: DTGVSQNPRHKITKRGQNVTFRCDPISEHNRLYWYRQTLGQGPEFLTYFQNEAQLEKSRLLSDRFSAERPKGSFSTLEIQRTEQGDSAMYLCASSLSPGVRYEQYFGPGTRLTVT.